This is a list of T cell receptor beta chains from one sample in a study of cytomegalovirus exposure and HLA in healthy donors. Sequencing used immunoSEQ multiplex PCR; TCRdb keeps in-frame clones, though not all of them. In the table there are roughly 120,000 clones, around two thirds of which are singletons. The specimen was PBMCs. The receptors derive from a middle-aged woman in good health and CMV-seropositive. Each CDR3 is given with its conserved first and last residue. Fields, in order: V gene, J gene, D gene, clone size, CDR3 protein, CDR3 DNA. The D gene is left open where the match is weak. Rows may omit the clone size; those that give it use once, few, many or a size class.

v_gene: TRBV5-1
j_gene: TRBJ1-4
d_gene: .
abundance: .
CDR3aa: CASSLIQGTNEKLFF
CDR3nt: TGCGCCAGCAGCTTGATCCAGGGAACTAATGAAAAACTGTTTTTT

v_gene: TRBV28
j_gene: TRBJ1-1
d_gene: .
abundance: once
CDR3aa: CASSFISYTEAFF
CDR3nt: TGTGCCAGCAGTTTTATTTCGTACACTGAAGCTTTCTTT

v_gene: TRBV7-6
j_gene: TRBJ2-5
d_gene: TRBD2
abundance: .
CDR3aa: CASSWTAGGPRETQYF
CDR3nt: TGTGCCAGCAGCTGGACAGCGGGAGGGCCACGTGAGACCCAGTACTTC

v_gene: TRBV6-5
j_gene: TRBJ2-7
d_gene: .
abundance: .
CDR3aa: CASSSSDGQPYEQYF
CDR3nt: TGTGCCAGCAGTTCAAGCGATGGACAGCCCTACGAGCAGTACTTC

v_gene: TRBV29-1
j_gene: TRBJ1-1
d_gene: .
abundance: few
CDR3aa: CSVEDRGRGATEAFF
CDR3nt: TGCAGCGTTGAAGATCGGGGCAGGGGAGCCACTGAAGCTTTCTTT

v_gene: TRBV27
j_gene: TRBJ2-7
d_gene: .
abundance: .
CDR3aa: CASSFRGSYEQYF
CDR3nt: TGTGCCAGCAGTTTCCGGGGCTCCTACGAGCAGTACTTC

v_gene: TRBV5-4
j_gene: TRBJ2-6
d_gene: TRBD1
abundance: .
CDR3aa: CASSQDRDGANVLTF
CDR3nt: TGTGCCAGCAGCCAAGACAGGGATGGGGCCAACGTCCTGACTTTC

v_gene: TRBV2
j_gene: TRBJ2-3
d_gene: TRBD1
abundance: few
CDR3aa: CASSDRVVSTDTQYF
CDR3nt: TGTGCCAGCTCAGACAGGGTTGTTAGCACAGATACGCAGTATTTT

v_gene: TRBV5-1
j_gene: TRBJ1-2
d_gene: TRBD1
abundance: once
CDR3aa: CASSAGDRVYVSYGYTF
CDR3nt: TGCGCCAGCAGCGCCGGGGACAGGGTATATGTGAGCTATGGCTACACCTTC

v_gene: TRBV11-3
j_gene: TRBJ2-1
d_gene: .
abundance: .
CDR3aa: CASSSKEAHHEQFF
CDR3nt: TGTGCCAGCAGCTCTAAGGAGGCGCACCATGAGCAGTTCTTC

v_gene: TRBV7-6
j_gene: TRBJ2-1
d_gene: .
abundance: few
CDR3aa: CASSFGEVAIEQFF
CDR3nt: TGTGCCAGCAGCTTCGGGGAAGTTGCGATTGAGCAGTTCTTC

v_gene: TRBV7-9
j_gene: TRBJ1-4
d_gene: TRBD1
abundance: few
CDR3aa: CASSSPGQGGEKLFF
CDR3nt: TGTGCCAGCAGCTCACCGGGACAGGGCGGTGAAAAACTGTTTTTT

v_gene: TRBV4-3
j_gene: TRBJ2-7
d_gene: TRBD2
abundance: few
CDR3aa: CASSQDTATSDYVFYEQYF
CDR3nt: TGCGCCAGCAGCCAAGATACCGCGACTAGCGATTACGTTTTCTACGAGCAGTACTTC

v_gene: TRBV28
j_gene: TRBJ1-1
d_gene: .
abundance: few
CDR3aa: CASTPSGGVEAAFF
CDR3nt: TGTGCCAGCACCCCCTCCGGGGGAGTAGAAGCAGCTTTCTTT

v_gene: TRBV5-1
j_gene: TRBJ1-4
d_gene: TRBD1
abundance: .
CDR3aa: CASSSPGTGAGKEKLFF
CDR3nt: TGCGCCAGCAGCTCTCCCGGGACAGGGGCTGGGAAGGAAAAACTGTTTTTT

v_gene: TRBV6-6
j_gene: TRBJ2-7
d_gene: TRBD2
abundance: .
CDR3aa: CASSYGLVRLGEQYF
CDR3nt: TGTGCCAGCAGTTACGGACTAGTAAGGTTGGGCGAGCAGTACTTC

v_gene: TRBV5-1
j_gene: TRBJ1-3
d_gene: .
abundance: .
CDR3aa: CASTFTAGTGNTIYF
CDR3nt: TGCGCCAGCACATTTACAGCGGGAACTGGAAACACCATATATTTT

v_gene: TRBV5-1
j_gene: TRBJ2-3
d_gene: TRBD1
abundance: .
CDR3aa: CASSSQQGGLTDTQYF
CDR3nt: TGCGCCAGCAGCTCTCAACAGGGGGGTTTGACAGATACGCAGTATTTT

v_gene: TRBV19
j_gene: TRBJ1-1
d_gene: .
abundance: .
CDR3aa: CASRGFRGRRLNTEAFF
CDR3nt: TGTGCCAGTAGAGGTTTCAGGGGCCGCCGACTGAACACTGAAGCTTTCTTT

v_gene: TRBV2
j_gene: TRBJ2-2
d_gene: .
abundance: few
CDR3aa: CATKGEGTGELFF
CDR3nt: TGTGCCACCAAGGGGGAGGGTACCGGGGAGCTGTTTTTT

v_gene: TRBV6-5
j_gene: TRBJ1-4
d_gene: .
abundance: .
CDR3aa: CASSYSQQGEGKLFF
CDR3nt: TGTGCCAGCAGTTACTCCCAACAGGGTGAAGGAAAACTGTTTTTT

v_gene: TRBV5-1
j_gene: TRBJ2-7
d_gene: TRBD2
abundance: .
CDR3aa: CASSPLPSGAYEQYF
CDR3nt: TGCGCCAGCAGCCCCCTCCCTAGCGGAGCCTACGAGCAGTACTTC

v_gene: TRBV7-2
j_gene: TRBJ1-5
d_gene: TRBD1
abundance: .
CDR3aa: CASSLVGGSVSNQPQHF
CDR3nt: TGTGCCAGCAGCTTAGTAGGGGGCTCGGTGAGCAATCAGCCCCAGCATTTT

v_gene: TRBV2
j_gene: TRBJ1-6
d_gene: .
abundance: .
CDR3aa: CASSHRERGSYNSPLHF
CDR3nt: TGTGCCAGCAGTCACAGGGAGCGGGGTTCCTATAATTCACCCCTCCACTTT

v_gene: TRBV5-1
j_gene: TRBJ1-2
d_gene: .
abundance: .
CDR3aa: CASSLDALSFGGYTF
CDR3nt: TGCGCCAGCAGCTTGGACGCGTTGTCCTTTGGTGGCTACACCTTC

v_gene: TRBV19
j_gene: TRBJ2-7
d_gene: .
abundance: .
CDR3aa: CASSINSGYEQYF
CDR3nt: TGTGCCAGTAGTATAAACTCAGGCTACGAGCAGTACTTC

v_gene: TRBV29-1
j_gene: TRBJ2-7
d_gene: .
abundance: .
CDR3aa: CSVLASLASYEQYF
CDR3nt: TGCAGCGTGTTAGCTAGCCTAGCTTCCTACGAGCAGTACTTC

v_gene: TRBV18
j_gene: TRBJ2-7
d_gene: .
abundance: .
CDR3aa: CASSPVGGNRNEQYF
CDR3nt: TGTGCCAGCTCACCAGTAGGGGGAAACCGCAACGAGCAGTACTTC

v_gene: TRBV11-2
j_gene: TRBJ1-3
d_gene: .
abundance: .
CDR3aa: CASSLDRTVISGNTIYF
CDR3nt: TGTGCCAGCAGCTTAGACCGGACAGTGATCTCTGGAAACACCATATATTTT

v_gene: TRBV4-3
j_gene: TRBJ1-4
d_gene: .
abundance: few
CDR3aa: CASSQDREAKLFF
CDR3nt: TGCGCCAGCAGCCAAGATCGGGAGGCCAAACTGTTTTTT

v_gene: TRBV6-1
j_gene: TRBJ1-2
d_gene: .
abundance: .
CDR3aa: CASSVFGTADEGIYGYTF
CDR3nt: TGTGCCAGCAGTGTGTTTGGAACGGCAGACGAGGGTATCTATGGCTACACCTTC

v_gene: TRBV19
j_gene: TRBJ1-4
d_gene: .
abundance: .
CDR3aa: CASSIPFGGLNEKLFF
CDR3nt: TGTGCCAGTAGTATCCCCTTCGGGGGGCTAAATGAAAAACTGTTTTTT

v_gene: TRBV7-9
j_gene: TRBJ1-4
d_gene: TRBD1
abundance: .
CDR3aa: CASSEGGEGNEKLFF
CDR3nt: TGTGCCAGCAGCGAAGGGGGCGAAGGTAATGAAAAACTGTTTTTT

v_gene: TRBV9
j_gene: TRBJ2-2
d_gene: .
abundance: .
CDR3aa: CASSVPGVVGELFF
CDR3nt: TGTGCCAGCAGCGTCCCAGGGGTTGTCGGGGAGCTGTTTTTT

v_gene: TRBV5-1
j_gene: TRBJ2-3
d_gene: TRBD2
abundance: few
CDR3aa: CASSVGTSGSWDTQYF
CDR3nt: TGCGCCAGCAGCGTGGGGACTAGCGGGAGTTGGGATACGCAGTATTTT

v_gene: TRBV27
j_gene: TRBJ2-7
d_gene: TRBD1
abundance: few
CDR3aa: CASSLDRVEPYEQYF
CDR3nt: TGTGCCAGCAGCCTGGACAGGGTGGAGCCCTACGAGCAGTACTTC

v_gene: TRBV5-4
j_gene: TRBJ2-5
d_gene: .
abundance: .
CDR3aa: CASSSGETQYF
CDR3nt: TGTGCCAGCAGCTCCGGGGAGACCCAGTACTTC

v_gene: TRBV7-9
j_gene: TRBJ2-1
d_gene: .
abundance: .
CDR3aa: CSSSPTAGEQFF
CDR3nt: TGTTCCAGCAGCCCCACGGCAGGGGAGCAGTTCTTC

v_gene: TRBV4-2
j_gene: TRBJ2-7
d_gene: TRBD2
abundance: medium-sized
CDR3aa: CASSQDSFGTSGYEQYF
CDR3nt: TGTGCCAGCAGCCAAGATTCATTTGGGACTAGCGGCTACGAGCAGTACTTC

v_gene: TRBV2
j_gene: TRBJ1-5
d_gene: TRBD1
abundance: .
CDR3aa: CASRTGTDNQPQHF
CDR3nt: TGTGCCAGCAGAACCGGGACAGATAATCAGCCCCAGCATTTT

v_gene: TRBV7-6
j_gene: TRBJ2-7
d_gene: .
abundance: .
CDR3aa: CASSLGRKPYEQYF
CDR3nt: TGTGCCAGCAGCTTAGGGAGGAAACCCTACGAGCAGTACTTC

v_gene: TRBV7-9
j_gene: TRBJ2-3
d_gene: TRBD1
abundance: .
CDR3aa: CASSFEGQKDGGTQYF
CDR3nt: TGTGCCAGCAGCTTTGAGGGACAGAAGGACGGAGGAACGCAGTATTTT

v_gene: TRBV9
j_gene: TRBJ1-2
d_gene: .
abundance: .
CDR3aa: CASSEEARGDGYTF
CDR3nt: TGTGCCAGCAGCGAGGAGGCGAGAGGCGATGGCTACACCTTC

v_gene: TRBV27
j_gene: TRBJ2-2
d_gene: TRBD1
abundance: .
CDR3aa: CASSLAGTEPTGELFF
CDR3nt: TGTGCCAGCAGTTTAGCCGGGACAGAACCTACCGGGGAGCTGTTTTTT

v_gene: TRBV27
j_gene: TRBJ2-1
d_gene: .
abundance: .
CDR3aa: CASSLGQNNEQFF
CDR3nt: TGTGCCAGCAGTTTGGGGCAAAACAATGAGCAGTTCTTC